The source of this TCR beta chain is a study of post-analysis software for immune sequencing data. The V end was cut by 3 bases, the J end by 4 bases, with 15 bases between. Germline V gene sequence: CDR1 DFQATT, CDR2 SNEGSKA (reference sequence). The CDR3 totals 14 residues. Unique molecular identifiers had been added to the TCR beta cDNA libraries. Out of about 1 to 11 million T cells, a few hundred thousand cDNA molecules were generated. TCRdb re-called the PCR reads through MiXCR, storing one row per CDR3 protein. Altogether 150,000 to 200,000 distinct CDR3 sequences are present, about 37% being singletons, with the ten largest covering 25% to 30%. Of note for this clonotype: Its matching antigen is unknown.

Study-level results: About 5 TRBV segments, including TRBV5-6, TRBV5-1 and TRBV20-1, were more frequent in patients than controls.

The J gene is TRBJ1-2, the V gene TRBV20-1, with a possible D match to TRBD1 (6 bases). Source: blood, taken after autologous hematopoietic stem cell transplantation. The source of this sequence is a girl aged 5-17 years with multiple sclerosis. The DNA of the CDR3 is TGCAGTGCTAGTGCTTGGGGGGCGCGCTATGGCTACACCTTC. This translates into CSASAWGARYGYTF.